This T cell receptor (beta chain) derives from a study of response to subunit inactivated influenza vaccine. TCRdb used MiXCR to reprocess the RT-PCR reads, holding one entry per CDR3 protein. The sample lists a few hundred thousand distinct CDR3 sequences, 10% to 11% seen once, with approximately 12% in the top ten. CDR1 SGHTA and CDR2 FQGNSA come from the germline V gene. V was cut by 3 bases and J by 5 bases, with 13 bases left in between. The CDR3 spans 14 residues. This receptor was obtained from a man aged 50 or older who received an inactivated influenza vaccine. The source material was PBMCs from blood, sampled 35 to 45 days after vaccination. V gene TRBV7-2 combines with J gene TRBJ1-2; D is unresolved. The CDR3 region has the DNA TGTGCCAGCAGCTTGGCATACCGAGGATATGGCTACACCTTC. Translating gives CASSLAYRGYGYTF.